One sample yielded the 5 T cell receptor beta chains listed below, sequenced in a study of cytomegalovirus exposure and HLA in healthy donors. A multiplex PCR was run with 60 Vbeta primers and 13 Jbeta primers. TCRdb keeps only in-frame clones here, not all; method: immunoSEQ multiplex PCR. The sample is made up of 65,000 to 90,000 clones, and the top ten hold under 3% of it. The source material was PBMCs. The receptors originated from a man in his forties or fifties in good health and CMV-seronegative.

The chain couples TRBV5-1 to TRBJ2-5, with 8 bases that match TRBD1. Germline V gene lookup returns CDR1 SGHRS and CDR2 YFSETQ. J was trimmed by 4 bases and V by 5 bases; bases with no gene match: 10. The length of the CDR3 is 15 residues. The CDR3 here is CASSGTGASRETQYF. CDR3 nucleotides: TGCGCCAGCAGTGGGACAGGTGCGTCGAGAGAGACCCAGTACTTC. Based on the CDR3 plus reference TRBV5-1 and TRBJ2-5, the full variable domain is KAGVTQTPRYLIKTRGQQVTLSCSPISGHRSVSWYQQTPGQGLQFLFEYFSETQRNKGNFPGRFSGRQFSNSRSEMNVSTLELGDSALYLCASSGTGASRETQYFGPGTRLLVL.

The chain uses TRBV14 and TRBJ2-5; a possible D gene is TRBD1 (6 bases). The end of the DNA aligns better with TRBJ2-7, so the J call may be wrong. Looked up from germline, CDR1 is SGHDN and CDR2 is FVKESK. The CDR3 runs 15 residues. Here the CDR3 DNA reads TGTGCCAGCAGCCAAGCGGCAGGGGCAAGCTACGAGCAGTACTTC. As protein: CASSQAAGASYEQYF.

The V call is TRBV19, the J call TRBJ2-5; 11 bases map to TRBD1. The CDR3 runs to 17 residues. Germline V CDR1 and CDR2: LNHDA, SQIVND (reference sequence). With 3 bases clipped from V and 5 bases from J, the junction kept 11 bases outside the gene matches. The DNA of the CDR3 is TGTGCCAGTAGTATGGCCGGGACAGGGGGTATAAGCGAGACCCAGTACTTC. Its protein product is CASSMAGTGGISETQYF.

This chain uses TRBV6-5 with TRBJ2-6; the D gene is possibly TRBD1 (6 bases). Germline CDR1 reads MNHEY; CDR2 reads SVGAGI. This CDR3 comprises 15 residues. The V and J ends lost 5 bases and 1 base respectively, with 9 bases between them. In nucleotides, the CDR3 is TGTGCCAGCAGTCAACAGGGATCTGGGGCCAACGTCCTGACTTTC. As protein: CASSQQGSGANVLTF.

The CDR3 sequence is CASSGDRRGGSNQPQHF. The CDR3 DNA reads TGTGCCAGCAGTGGGGACAGGCGGGGAGGTAGCAATCAGCCCCAGCATTTT. J is TRBJ1-5 and V is TRBV2; the match to TRBD1 covers 8 bases. The CDR3 is 17 residues long. Germline CDR1 and CDR2: SNHLY and FYNNEI. J gave up 0 bases and V 4 bases, and 8 bases lay outside the gene matches. Variable domain in full (rest from reference TRBV2 and TRBJ1-5): EPEVTQTPSHQVTQMGQEVILRCVPISNHLYFYWYRQILGQKVEFLVSFYNNEISEKSEIFDDQFSVERPDGSNFTLKIRSTKLEDSAMYFCASSGDRRGGSNQPQHFGDGTRLSIL.